The next 13 T cell receptor beta chains were all read from a single sample in a study of cytomegalovirus exposure and HLA in healthy donors. PCR employed 60 Vbeta and 13 Jbeta primers. Repertoires were generated with immunoSEQ multiplex PCR, while TCRdb's copy carries only in-frame clones and drops some. The top ten hold roughly 4.2% of the sample, which has 100,000 to 150,000 clones, approximately 10% seen once. What was sequenced was PBMCs. The receptor source for this set is a woman between 18 and 30 years old in good health and CMV-seropositive.

This clone was counted a few times. The DNA of the CDR3 is TGTGCCACCAGCAGAGATGAGGCCCGGAAAGGGAGCCCTAGGTTTGCGGGAAAACTGTTTTTT. Residues: CATSRDEARKGSPRFAGKLFF. The rearrangement links TRBV15 to TRBJ1-4; D unresolved. V shed 0 bases and J shed 10 bases, with 33 bases lying between them. The CDR3 covers 21 residues. Germline CDR1 is LNHNV and CDR2 is YYDKDF (reference sequence).

The gene calls are TRBV9 and TRBJ1-2; 9 bases are shared with TRBD1. V lost 10 bases and J lost 8; bases outside the gene matches: 18. Germline CDR1 is SGDLS and CDR2 is YYNGEE. The CDR3 sequence is 15 residues long. CDR3 bases: TGTGCCTCCACAAATACGGGACAGGGAGCAGACGGCTACACCTTC. It codes for CASTNTGQGADGYTF.

This clone has only a few counts. An end of the junction differs from the germline gene, which may be a read error. The chain couples TRBV7-7 to TRBJ1-2; D remains unclear. Germline-derived CDR1 and CDR2 are SSHAT and FNYEAQ (reference sequence). The CDR3 is 18 amino acids. The CDR3 sequence: CASSSLGTEQRANYGYTF. As DNA, the CDR3 is TGTGCTAGCAGCTCTCTGGGCACCGAACAGAGAGCTAACTATGGCTACACCTTC.

The rearrangement links TRBV6-5 to TRBJ1-2, with 8 bases identical to TRBD1. With V trimmed by 7 bases and J by 4 bases, 11 bases remained unmatched. There are 15 residues in the CDR3. Germline V gives CDR1 MNHEY, CDR2 SVGAGI. The CDR3 DNA reads as TGTGCCAGCATGCGGACAGGGAGCGTTGGCTATGGCTACACCTTC. Encoded protein: CASMRTGSVGYGYTF.

J is TRBJ2-1 and V is TRBV6-1; 7 bases are a match to TRBD2. J gave up 8 bases and V 2 bases, and 9 bases lay outside the gene matches. Germline V lookup: CDR1 MNHNS, CDR2 SASEGT. The CDR3 is 15 amino acids. CDR3: CASSEPWRERDEQFF. In DNA, the CDR3 is TGTGCCAGCAGTGAACCGTGGCGGGAGCGTGATGAGCAGTTCTTC.

This clone was recorded a few times. The chain uses TRBV5-4 and TRBJ2-3, with 7 bases identical to TRBD2. Germline-derived CDR1 and CDR2 are SGHNT and YYREEE (reference sequence). The CDR3 extends over 16 amino acids. Germline trimming cut 6 bases from V and 5 bases from J; bases unmatched to any gene: 15. This CDR3 reads CASTPGTIFPGDTQYF. The DNA of the CDR3 is TGTGCCAGCACCCCAGGGACTATCTTCCCCGGAGATACGCAGTATTTT.

The chain combines TRBV6-5 with TRBJ2-2, with no clear D. V gave up 6 bases and J gave up 8 bases, with 10 bases separating them. Per the germline V gene, CDR1 is MNHEY and CDR2 is SVGAGI. The CDR3 contains 12 residues. The CDR3 here is CASRHKTGELFF. Written as DNA, the CDR3 is TGTGCCAGCAGACATAAAACGGGGGAGCTGTTTTTT.

This clone was seen only a few times. V gene TRBV5-6 combines with J gene TRBJ1-1, with TRBD1 matching over 7 bases. The J segment lost 8 bases and the V segment lost 2 bases, leaving 6 bases of the junction unmatched. This CDR3 contains 13 residues. Germline-derived CDR1 and CDR2 are SGHDT and YYEEEE. CDR3 amino acids: CASSFGTVLEAFF. CDR3 coding DNA: TGTGCCAGCAGCTTCGGGACAGTGCTGGAAGCTTTCTTT.

This clone was counted between two and nine times. The chain links TRBV12-5 to TRBJ2-3; 10 bases match TRBD1. This CDR3 has 16 amino acids. Germline-derived CDR1 and CDR2 are LGHNT and FRNRAP. V shed 3 bases and J 5 bases; nucleotides not matched to a gene: 8. CDR3 sequence reads: CASGLLIGQGEDTQYF. CDR3 in DNA: TGTGCTAGTGGTTTACTCATAGGACAGGGGGAAGATACGCAGTATTTT. The full variable domain, in which reference TRBV12-5 and TRBJ2-3 provide the parts outside the CDR3, is DARVTQTPRHKVTEMGQEVTMRCQPILGHNTVFWYRQTMMQGLELLAYFRNRAPLDDSGMPKDRFSAEMPDATLATLKIQPSEPRDSAVYFCASGLLIGQGEDTQYFGPGTRLTVL.

This clone came up a few times. The V gene is TRBV5-1, the J gene TRBJ2-1; TRBD2 aligns across 8 bases. The germline V gene has CDR1 SGHRS and CDR2 YFSETQ. The junction had 9 bases not matched to a gene; V was cut back by 0 bases and J by 7 bases. This CDR3 has 16 amino acids. DNA for the CDR3: TGCGCCAGCAGCTTGGCAGCCAGCGGGAGCCGGAATGAGCAGTTCTTC. Encoded protein: CASSLAASGSRNEQFF. Complete variable domain (other parts from reference TRBV5-1 and TRBJ2-1): KAGVTQTPRYLIKTRGQQVTLSCSPISGHRSVSWYQQTPGQGLQFLFEYFSETQRNKGNFPGRFSGRQFSNSRSEMNVSTLELGDSALYLCASSLAASGSRNEQFFGPGTRLTVL.

This clone was observed a few times. The chain links TRBV27 to TRBJ1-4, with 7 bases matching TRBD1. V trimming: 6 bases; J trimming: 5 bases; junction bases outside the gene matches: 9. Looked up from germline, CDR1 is MNHEY and CDR2 is SMNVEV (reference sequence). CDR3 size: 15 residues. The DNA of the CDR3 is TGTGCCAGCAGACCAACAGGGGCCCCGAATGAAAAACTGTTTTTT. Translated, it gives CASRPTGAPNEKLFF.

This clone was counted between two and nine times. The chain recombines TRBV9 with TRBJ2-7; 10 bases match TRBD1. Germline V lookup: CDR1 SGDLS, CDR2 YYNGEE. This CDR3 is built from 16 residues. J lost 2 bases, V lost 4 bases, and 9 bases had no gene match. This CDR3 reads CASSSHPGQGPYEQYF. The CDR3 DNA sequence: TGTGCCAGCAGCTCCCACCCGGGACAGGGGCCCTACGAGCAGTACTTC.

CDR3 region: CASSYNGGVNTEAFF. The CDR3 DNA reads as TGTGCCAGCAGTTATAACGGCGGGGTGAACACTGAAGCTTTCTTT. V usage is TRBV6-5 and J usage is TRBJ1-1; D uncertain. Germline assignment: CDR1 MNHEY and CDR2 SVGAGI. This CDR3 contains 15 residues. Trimming removed 3 bases at V and 0 bases at J, with 11 bases between.